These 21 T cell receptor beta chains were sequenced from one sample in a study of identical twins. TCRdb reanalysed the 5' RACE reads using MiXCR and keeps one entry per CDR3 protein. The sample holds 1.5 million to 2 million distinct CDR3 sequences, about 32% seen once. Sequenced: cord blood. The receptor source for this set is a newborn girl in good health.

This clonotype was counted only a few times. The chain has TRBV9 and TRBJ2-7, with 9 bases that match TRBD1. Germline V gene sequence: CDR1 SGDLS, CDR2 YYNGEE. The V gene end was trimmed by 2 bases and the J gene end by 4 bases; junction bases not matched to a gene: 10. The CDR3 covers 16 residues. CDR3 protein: CASSVADGQGTYEQYF. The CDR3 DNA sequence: TGTGCCAGCAGCGTGGCGGATGGACAGGGGACGTACGAGCAGTACTTC.

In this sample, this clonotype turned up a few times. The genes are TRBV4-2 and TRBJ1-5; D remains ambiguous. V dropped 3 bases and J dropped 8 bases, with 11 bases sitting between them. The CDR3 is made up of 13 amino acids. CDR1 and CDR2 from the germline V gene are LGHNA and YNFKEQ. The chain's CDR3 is CASSQRGGEPQHF. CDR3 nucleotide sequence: TGTGCCAGCAGCCAGCGCGGTGGGGAGCCCCAGCATTTT.

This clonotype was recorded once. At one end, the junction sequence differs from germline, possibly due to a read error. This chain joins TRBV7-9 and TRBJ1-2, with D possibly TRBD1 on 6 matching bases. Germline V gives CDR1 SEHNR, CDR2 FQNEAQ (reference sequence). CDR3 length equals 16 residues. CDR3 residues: CASSPIWTDANYGHTF. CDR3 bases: TGTGCCAGCAGCCCGATCTGGACAGATGCTAACTATGGCCACACCTTC.

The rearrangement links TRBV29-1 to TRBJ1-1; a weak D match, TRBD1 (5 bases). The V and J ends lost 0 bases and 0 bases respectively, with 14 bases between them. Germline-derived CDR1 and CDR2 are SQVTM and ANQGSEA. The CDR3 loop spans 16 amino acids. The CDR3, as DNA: TGCAGCGTTGAAGAGTGGGTCAGGGTAATGAACACTGAAGCTTTCTTT. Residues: CSVEEWVRVMNTEAFF. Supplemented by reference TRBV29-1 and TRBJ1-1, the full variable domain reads SAVISQKPSRDICQRGTSLTIQCQVDSQVTMMFWYRQQPGQSLTLIATANQGSEATYESGFVIDKFPISRPNLTFSTLTVSNMSPEDSSIYLCSVEEWVRVMNTEAFFGQGTRLTVV.

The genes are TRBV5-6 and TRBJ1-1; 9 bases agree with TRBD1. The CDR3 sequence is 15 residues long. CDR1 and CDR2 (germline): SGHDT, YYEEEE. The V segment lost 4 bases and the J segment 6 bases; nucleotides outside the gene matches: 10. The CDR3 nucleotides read TGTGCCAGCAGCATACTCTCAAGACAGGGGGCTGAAGCTTTCTTT. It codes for CASSILSRQGAEAFF.

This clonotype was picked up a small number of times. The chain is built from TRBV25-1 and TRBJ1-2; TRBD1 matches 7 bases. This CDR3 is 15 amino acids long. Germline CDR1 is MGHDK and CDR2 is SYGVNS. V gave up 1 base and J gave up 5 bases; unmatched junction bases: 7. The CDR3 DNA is TGTGCCAGCAGTGAATGGGGACAGCCCTTTTATGGCTACACCTTC. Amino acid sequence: CASSEWGQPFYGYTF.

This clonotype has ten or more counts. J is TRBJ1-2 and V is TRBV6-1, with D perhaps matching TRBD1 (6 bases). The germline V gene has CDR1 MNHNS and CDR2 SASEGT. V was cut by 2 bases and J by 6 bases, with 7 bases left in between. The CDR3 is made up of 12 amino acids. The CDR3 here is CASSEYRDGYTF. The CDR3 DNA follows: TGTGCCAGCAGTGAATACAGGGATGGCTACACCTTC.

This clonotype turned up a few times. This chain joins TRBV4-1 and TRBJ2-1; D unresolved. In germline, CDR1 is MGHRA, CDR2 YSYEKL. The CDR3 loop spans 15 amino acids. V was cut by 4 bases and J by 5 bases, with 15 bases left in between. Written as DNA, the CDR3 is TGCGCCAGCAGCCCCCCCCTCACAAGAAACAATGAGCAGTTCTTC. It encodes CASSPPLTRNNEQFF.

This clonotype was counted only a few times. The CDR3 DNA reads as TGTGCCAGCCGCTATCCCTTCCCTGGGCGGGAGGGGGATACGCAGTATTTT. It encodes CASRYPFPGREGDTQYF. The rearrangement joins TRBV6-1 to TRBJ2-3, with 9 bases identical to TRBD2. Germline V gene data show CDR1 as MNHNS and CDR2 as SASEGT. The CDR3 totals 17 residues. The V segment lost 8 bases and the J segment 6 bases; nucleotides outside the gene matches: 18.

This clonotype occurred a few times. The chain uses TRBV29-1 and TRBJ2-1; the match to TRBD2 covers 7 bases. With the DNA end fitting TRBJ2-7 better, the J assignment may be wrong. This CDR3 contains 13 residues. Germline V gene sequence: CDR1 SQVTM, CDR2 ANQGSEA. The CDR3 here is CSVDVAGYNEQYF. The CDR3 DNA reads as TGCAGCGTTGACGTAGCGGGCTACAATGAGCAGTACTTC.

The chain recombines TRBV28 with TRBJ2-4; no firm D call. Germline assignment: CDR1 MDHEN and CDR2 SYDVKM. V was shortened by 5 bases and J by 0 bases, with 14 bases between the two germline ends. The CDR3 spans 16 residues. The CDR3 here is CASSTPLAEAKNIQYF. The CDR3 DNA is TGTGCCAGCAGTACGCCGTTGGCTGAAGCCAAAAACATTCAGTACTTC.

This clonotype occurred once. The CDR3 region has the DNA TGTGCCAGCAGTTCCGGGGGACTTAGAAAAGAGACCCAGTACTTC. Translated: CASSSGGLRKETQYF. The rearrangement uses TRBV27 and TRBJ2-5; a weak D match, TRBD2 (6 bases). The CDR3 sequence is 15 residues long. Germline CDR1 reads MNHEY; CDR2 reads SMNVEV (reference sequence). Trimming stripped 4 bases from V and 3 bases from J, with 15 bases between.

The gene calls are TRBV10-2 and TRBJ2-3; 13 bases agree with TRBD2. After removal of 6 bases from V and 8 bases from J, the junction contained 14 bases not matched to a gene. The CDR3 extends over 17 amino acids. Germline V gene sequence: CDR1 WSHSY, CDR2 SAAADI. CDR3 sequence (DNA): TGCGCCAGCAGCGATAGGACTAGCGGGGGATTCTCCTCTACGCAGTATTTT. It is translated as CASSDRTSGGFSSTQYF.

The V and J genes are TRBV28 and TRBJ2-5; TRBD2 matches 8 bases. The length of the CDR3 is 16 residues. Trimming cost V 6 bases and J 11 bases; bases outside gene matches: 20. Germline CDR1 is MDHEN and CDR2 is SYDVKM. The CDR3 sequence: CASSRLGSGSVDEQYF. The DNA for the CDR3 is TGTGCCAGCAGCCGTCTCGGGAGCGGGAGTGTGGATGAGCAGTACTTC. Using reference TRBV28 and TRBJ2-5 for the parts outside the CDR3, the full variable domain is DVKVTQSSRYLVKRTGEKVFLECVQDMDHENMFWYRQDPGLGLRLIYFSYDVKMKEKGDIPEGYSVSREKKERFSLILESASTNQTSMYLCASSRLGSGSVDEQYFGPGTRLLVL.

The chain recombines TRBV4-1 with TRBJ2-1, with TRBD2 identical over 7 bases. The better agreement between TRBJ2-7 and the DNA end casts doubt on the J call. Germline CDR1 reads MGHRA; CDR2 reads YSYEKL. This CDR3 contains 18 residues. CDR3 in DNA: TGCGCCAGCAGCCTGCTAGCGGTCCTACTCAGCTCCTACAATGAGCAGTACTTC. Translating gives CASSLLAVLLSSYNEQYF.

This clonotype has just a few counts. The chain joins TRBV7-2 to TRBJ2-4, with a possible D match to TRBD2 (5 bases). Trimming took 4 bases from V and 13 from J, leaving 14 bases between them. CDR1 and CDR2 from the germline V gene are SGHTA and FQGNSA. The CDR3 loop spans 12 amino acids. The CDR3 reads CASSYLAREQYF. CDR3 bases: TGTGCCAGCAGCTATCTAGCAAGGGAGCAGTACTTC.

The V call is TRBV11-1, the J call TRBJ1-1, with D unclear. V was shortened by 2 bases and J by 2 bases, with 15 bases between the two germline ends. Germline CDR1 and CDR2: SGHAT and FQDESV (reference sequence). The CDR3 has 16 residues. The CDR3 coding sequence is TGTGCCAGCAGCTTAAGTGGCAGAGGAGTAAACACTGAAGCTTTCTTT. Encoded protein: CASSLSGRGVNTEAFF.

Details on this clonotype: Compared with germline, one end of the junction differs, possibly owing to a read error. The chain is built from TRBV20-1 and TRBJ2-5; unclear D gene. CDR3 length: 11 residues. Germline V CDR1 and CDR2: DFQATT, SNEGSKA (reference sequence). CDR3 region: CSAIQQEAHYF. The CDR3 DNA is TGCAGTGCTATACAGCAAGAGGCCCATTACTTC.

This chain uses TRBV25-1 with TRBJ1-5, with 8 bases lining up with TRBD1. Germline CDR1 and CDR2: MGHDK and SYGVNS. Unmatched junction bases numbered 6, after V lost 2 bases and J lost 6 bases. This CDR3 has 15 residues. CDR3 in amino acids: CASSERGQEGQPQHF. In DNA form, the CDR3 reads TGTGCCAGCAGTGAACGGGGACAGGAGGGTCAGCCCCAGCATTTT.

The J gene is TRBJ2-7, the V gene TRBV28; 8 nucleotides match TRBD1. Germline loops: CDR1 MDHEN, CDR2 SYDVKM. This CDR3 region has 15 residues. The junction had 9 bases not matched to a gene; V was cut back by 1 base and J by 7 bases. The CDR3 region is CASSLYRDRYNEQYF. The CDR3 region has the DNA TGTGCCAGCAGTTTATACCGGGACAGGTACAATGAGCAGTACTTC.

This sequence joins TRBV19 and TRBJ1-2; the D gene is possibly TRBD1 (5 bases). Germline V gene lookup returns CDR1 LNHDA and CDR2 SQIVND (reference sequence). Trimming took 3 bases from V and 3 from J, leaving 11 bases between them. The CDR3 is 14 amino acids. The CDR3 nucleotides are TGTGCCAGTAGTATGGTGGGGGAACACTATGGCTACACCTTC. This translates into CASSMVGEHYGYTF.